The clone carrying this T cell receptor beta chain was counted a few times. Its antigen is not known. A much bigger clone sits one base away, suggesting this may be a read error. The data originate from a study of T cells in Graves' hyperthyroidism and ophthalmopathy. Study context: Any treatment followed the collection of peripheral blood at initial diagnosis. Study-wide findings and caveats: Peripheral blood also featured most of the thyroid clonotypes expanded above 0.001.

PBMCs were obtained from over 8.5 ml fresh peripheral blood. Trimming took 7 bases from V and 5 from J; bases not matched to a gene: 11. Germline-derived CDR1 and CDR2 are PRHDT and FYEKMQ (reference sequence). The CDR3 contains 15 residues. What was amplified from RNA transcripts were TCR beta CDR3 regions. In the first-round RT-PCR of the TCR CDR3, the HTBI primer set was used. TCRdb ran MiXCR on the multiplex PCR reads and lists one entry per CDR3 protein. There are some 440,000 distinct CDR3 sequences in the sample; 15% to 19% occur only once, and 13% to 15% lies in the top ten. The chain has TRBV13 and TRBJ1-5; 7 positions match TRBD1. Sequences were obtained from blood. The sequence was obtained from a woman aged 18-29 years with Graves' hyperthyroidism. The chain's CDR3 is CASNLRGFGDQPQHF. The CDR3 nucleotides are TGTGCCAGCAACCTCAGGGGGTTCGGCGATCAGCCCCAGCATTTT. Based on the CDR3 plus reference TRBV13 and TRBJ1-5, the full variable domain is AAGVIQSPRHLIKEKRETATLKCYPIPRHDTVYWYQQGPGQDPQFLISFYEKMQSDKGSIPDRFSAQQFSDYHSELNMSSLELGDSALYFCASNLRGFGDQPQHFGDGTRLSIL.